These 22 T cell receptor beta chains came from one sample sequenced in a study of T-cell memory formation after mild COVID-19. TCRdb itself ran the 5' RACE reads through MiXCR, one entry per CDR3 protein. In the table there are about 110,000 distinct CDR3 sequences, 15% to 20% of which are singletons. What was sequenced was PBMCs or a T cell subset sorted from them (not recorded which). The receptors stem from a man aged 18 to 30 who had mild COVID-19 (a few samples of this study predate the infection). Cell type and time point are not known.

V and J are TRBV18 and TRBJ2-1; 14 bases match TRBD2. The CDR3 covers 16 residues. Germline assignment: CDR1 KGHSH and CDR2 LQKENI. J was trimmed by 7 bases and V by 3 bases; bases with no gene match: 5. The chain's CDR3 is CASSPRLAGGRNEQFF. CDR3 nucleotide sequence: TGTGCCAGCTCACCTCGACTAGCGGGGGGGCGGAATGAGCAGTTCTTC.

This chain links TRBV2 with TRBJ1-2; TRBD1 might be the D (5 bases). The germline V and J ends were trimmed by 6 bases and 1 base, with 12 bases remaining between them. The CDR3 totals 14 residues. CDR1 and CDR2 from the germline V gene are SNHLY and FYNNEI. CDR3 region: CASSAGTDNYGYTF. CDR3 in DNA: TGTGCCAGCAGCGCCGGGACGGATAACTATGGCTACACCTTC.

This clonotype has just a few counts. J is TRBJ2-1 and V is TRBV20-1, with D maybe TRBD2 (7 bases). V was clipped by 5 bases and J by 4 bases, with 12 bases between them. From germline, CDR1 is DFQATT and CDR2 SNEGSKA (reference sequence). This CDR3 has 13 amino acids. The CDR3 loop is CSASGGLYNEQFF. The CDR3 DNA reads TGCAGTGCTTCGGGGGGCCTATACAATGAGCAGTTCTTC.

This clonotype showed up just a few times. V and J are TRBV5-1 and TRBJ1-2, with a weak D call TRBD1 (5 bases). From germline, CDR1 is SGHRS and CDR2 YFSETQ. V was cut by 1 base and J by 6 bases, with 7 bases left in between. The CDR3 loop spans 12 amino acids. The CDR3 sequence: CASSLFRDGYTF. CDR3 bases: TGCGCCAGCAGCTTGTTCAGGGATGGCTACACCTTC.

V and J are TRBV7-2 and TRBJ2-7; 11 bases agree with TRBD2. Germline V gene data show CDR1 as SGHTA and CDR2 as FQGNSA. Trimming cost V 5 bases and J 6 bases; bases outside gene matches: 9. The CDR3 covers 15 residues. CDR3 sequence: CASSKFGTSGFEQYF. The CDR3 DNA sequence: TGTGCCAGCAGCAAGTTTGGGACTAGCGGTTTCGAGCAGTACTTC.

Only a few counts were recorded for this clonotype. The chain is built from TRBV19 and TRBJ2-1; 10 bases agree with TRBD2. In germline, CDR1 is LNHDA, CDR2 SQIVND (reference sequence). This CDR3 spans 15 amino acids. V was pared by 6 bases and J by 7 bases, with 9 bases of the junction left unmatched. The CDR3 DNA reads as TGTGCCAGTAGCCAGCGGGGGGGCCATGGGAATGAGCAGTTCTTC. Residues: CASSQRGGHGNEQFF.

This clonotype was observed a handful of times. The J gene is TRBJ2-3, the V gene TRBV7-9, with 9 nucleotides matching TRBD2. CDR3 size: 16 residues. CDR1 and CDR2 from the germline V gene are SEHNR and FQNEAQ (reference sequence). V trimming: 4 bases; J trimming: 4 bases; junction bases outside the gene matches: 9. The CDR3 DNA follows: TGTGCCAGCAGCTCCGGGACTAGCCGTGGTGCAGATACGCAGTATTTT. Translation gives CASSSGTSRGADTQYF.

This clonotype was detected only a few times. The rearrangement joins TRBV12-3 or TRBV12-4 to TRBJ2-5; 10 bases line up with TRBD2. With V trimmed by 6 bases and J by 6 bases, 7 bases remained unmatched. This CDR3 comprises 14 residues. DNA for the CDR3: TGTGCCAGCAGAGGGACTAGCGATTTGAAGACCCAGTACTTC. This encodes CASRGTSDLKTQYF.

This clonotype was seen a few times. V and J are TRBV7-9 and TRBJ2-3, with 10 bases lining up with TRBD2. Per germline, CDR1 SEHNR and CDR2 FQNEAQ (reference sequence). Trimming took 1 base from V and 6 from J; bases not matched to a gene: 4. The CDR3 is made up of 15 amino acids. This chain's CDR3 is CASSLGSGGPDTQYF. Written as DNA, the CDR3 is TGTGCCAGCAGCTTAGGTAGCGGGGGGCCTGATACGCAGTATTTT.

Only a few counts were recorded for this clonotype. V and J are TRBV9 and TRBJ1-5; D uncertain. Trimming took 1 base from V and 0 from J, leaving 11 bases between them. Per germline, CDR1 SGDLS and CDR2 YYNGEE. This CDR3 has 16 residues. This CDR3 reads CASSVWAHHSNQPQHF. The CDR3 DNA sequence: TGTGCCAGCAGCGTATGGGCCCACCATAGCAATCAGCCCCAGCATTTT.

This clonotype was seen a handful of times. DNA of the CDR3: TGCGCCAGCAGCCAAGATGGGGCGGGAAACACCATATATTTT. It specifies CASSQDGAGNTIYF. The chain recombines TRBV4-3 with TRBJ1-3, with D tentatively TRBD1 (5 bases). The CDR3 runs to 14 residues. Trimming stripped 0 bases from V and 4 bases from J, with 7 bases between. Germline assignment: CDR1 LGHNA and CDR2 YSLEER.

The chain carries TRBV7-2 and TRBJ2-5; 9 positions match TRBD2. Germline V lookup: CDR1 SGHTA, CDR2 FQGNSA. With 7 bases clipped from V and 5 bases from J, the junction kept 8 bases outside the gene matches. The CDR3 is made up of 14 amino acids. The CDR3 spells CASKAGGPSETQYF. CDR3 DNA: TGTGCCAGCAAGGCGGGGGGGCCGTCGGAGACCCAGTACTTC.

This clonotype was found a few times. The chain couples TRBV24-1 to TRBJ2-2; 9 bases are shared with TRBD1. After removal of 9 bases from V and 6 bases from J, the junction contained 7 bases not matched to a gene. The germline CDR1 and CDR2 sequences are KGHDR and SFDVKD. The CDR3 has 14 amino acids. The DNA of the CDR3 is TGTGCCACCCAGGGACAGGGAGGTCCCGGGGAGCTGTTTTTT. It specifies CATQGQGGPGELFF.

The rearrangement uses TRBV12-3 or TRBV12-4 and TRBJ1-2; no clear D. The length of the CDR3 is 14 residues. Trimming removed 2 bases from V and 4 bases from J, with 11 bases in between. The CDR3 region has the DNA TGTGCCAGCAGTTTACGGCCTCTTTCCTATGGCTACACCTTC. It yields the protein CASSLRPLSYGYTF.

Here the CDR3 reads CASSLGPNQPQHF. The CDR3 DNA sequence: TGCGCCAGCAGCTTGGGACCCAATCAGCCCCAGCATTTT. This rearrangement joins TRBV5-1 to TRBJ1-5; D is undetermined. The CDR3 length is 13 residues. Germline V gene lookup returns CDR1 SGHRS and CDR2 YFSETQ. Trimming removed 0 bases from V and 3 bases from J, with 4 bases in between.

This CDR3 is CASTGEGITEAFF. CDR3 nucleotide sequence: TGTGCCAGTACAGGGGAGGGGATCACTGAAGCTTTCTTT. The rearrangement uses TRBV28 and TRBJ1-1; 7 bases are shared with TRBD1. V lost 9 bases, J lost 4 bases, and 8 bases stayed unmatched. Germline CDR1 is MDHEN and CDR2 is SYDVKM. This CDR3 is built from 13 residues.

The rearrangement joins TRBV20-1 to TRBJ2-3, with TRBD1 as a possible D gene (8 bases). V was shortened by 6 bases and J by 3 bases, with 16 bases between the two germline ends. From germline, CDR1 is DFQATT and CDR2 SNEGSKA (reference sequence). The CDR3 is 14 residues long. CDR3 residues: CSAPDREGTDTQYF. CDR3 nucleotides: TGCAGTGCCCCGGACAGGGAGGGGACAGATACGCAGTATTTT.

The chain carries TRBV6-2 or TRBV6-3 and TRBJ2-3, with D hard to call. Germline V gene data show CDR1 as MNHEY and CDR2 as SVGEGT. The V and J ends lost 0 bases and 4 bases respectively, with 17 bases between them. CDR3 length: 17 residues. CDR3: CASSYSVTEPHPDTQYF. As DNA, the CDR3 is TGTGCCAGCAGTTACTCCGTGACCGAACCTCATCCAGATACGCAGTATTTT.

This clonotype came up a few times. V usage is TRBV5-4 and J usage is TRBJ2-5, with D hard to call. Between the trimmed V and J ends, which lost 3 bases and 5 bases, there was a span of 8 bases. Germline CDR1 SGHNT, CDR2 YYREEE (reference sequence). There are 12 residues in the CDR3. The CDR3 bases are TGTGCCAGCAGCTGGATTGGCGAGACCCAGTACTTC. It yields the protein CASSWIGETQYF.

Only a few counts were recorded for this clonotype. This rearrangement joins TRBV5-1 to TRBJ2-1; no firm D call. The germline V gene encodes CDR1 SGHRS and CDR2 YFSETQ. The V end was cut by 0 bases, the J end by 13 bases, with 11 bases between. CDR3 size: 12 residues. CDR3 nucleotide sequence: TGCGCCAGCAGCTTGGACGGCCTCGGTCAGTTCTTC. Its protein product is CASSLDGLGQFF.

CDR3 residues: CASSRTSGANVLTF. The DNA of the CDR3 is TGTGCCAGCTCACGGACCTCTGGGGCCAACGTCCTGACTTTC. V is TRBV18 and J is TRBJ2-6; D unresolved. The CDR3 sequence is 14 residues long. The germline CDR1 and CDR2 sequences are KGHSH and LQKENI. V was cut by 4 bases and J by 0 bases, with 4 bases left in between.

The rearrangement uses TRBV7-3 and TRBJ2-1, with 9 bases that match TRBD1. Losses at the gene ends were 5 bases for V and 4 bases for J; bases not matched to a gene: 9. CDR3 length: 16 amino acids. Germline values: CDR1 SGHTA, CDR2 FQGTGA. In nucleotides, the CDR3 is TGTGCCAGCAGCAGAAACAGGGGGCAGAAATACAATGAGCAGTTCTTC. Translated: CASSRNRGQKYNEQFF. Full variable domain (outside the CDR3, taken from reference TRBV7-3 and TRBJ2-1): GAGVSQTPSNKVTEKGKYVELRCDPISGHTALYWYRQSLGQGPEFLIYFQGTGAADDSGLPNDRFFAVRPEGSVSTLKIQRTERGDSAVYLCASSRNRGQKYNEQFFGPGTRLTVL.